This TCR beta chain was found in a study of T cells in Graves' hyperthyroidism and ophthalmopathy. Study background: Peripheral blood sampling occurred at initial diagnosis, before any treatment. Findings and caveats of the study: Blood also showed most of the thyroid clonotypes that were expanded above 0.001.

Researchers took RNA transcripts and amplified the TCR beta CDR3 regions from them. Primed by the HTBI set, a first-round RT-PCR was run on the TCR CDR3. MiXCR, run by TCRdb on the multiplex PCR reads, gives a single entry per CDR3 protein. The table has approximately 380,000 distinct CDR3 sequences, around 15% seen once. Trimming took off 4 bases at V and 7 bases at J, with 20 bases between the two ends. The CDR3 is made up of 15 amino acids. In germline, CDR1 is SGHNT, CDR2 YENEEA. Each diagnosis was grounded in clinical symptoms, serum thyroxine and TRAb, thyroid ultrasound, and orbital computed tomography. The table lists this clonotype with many counts. Its antigen remains unidentified.

The receptor comes from a man in his fifties with Graves' ophthalmopathy. The specimen was blood. V is TRBV11-3 and J is TRBJ2-7, with TRBD2 as a possible D gene (5 bases). The CDR3 here is CASSSFRTVTREQYF. The CDR3 bases are TGTGCCAGCAGCTCGTTTAGGACTGTTACGAGGGAGCAGTACTTC.